The present T cell receptor beta chain was sequenced within a study of T cells after yellow fever vaccination. Study information: The authors prepared low-cell-number fractions using SMART-Seq v4 Ultra Low Input.

Synthesis of TCR cDNA relied on 5'RACE template switching, which attached a universal primer site and UMIs. In TCRdb, the 5' RACE reads were re-called with MiXCR into one record per CDR3 protein. The sample contains about 120,000 distinct CDR3 sequences, about 6.8% of which appear only once. The table lists this clonotype with many counts. Its antigen is unknown. V lost 3 bases, J lost 4 bases, and 7 bases lay in between. This CDR3 has 12 amino acids. The V gene's germline CDR1 is MGHDK and CDR2 SYGVNS. Findings of the study overall: Once the booster was given, most primary-vaccination clones reappeared, at just under 98% for CD4 and around 90% for CD8. A small proportion of clonotypes was detected in both the CD4 and CD8 compartments.

The sequenced sample was CD4+ T cells sorted from PBMCs, obtained roughly 46 days after the first yellow fever vaccination. This chain links TRBV25-1 with TRBJ2-7; D not resolved. This TCR came from a young man who received the YFV17D yellow fever vaccine. CDR3 residues: CASSDWVYEQYF. The CDR3 DNA reads as TGTGCCAGCAGTGATTGGGTTTACGAGCAGTACTTC.